This TCR beta chain appears in the sequencing data of a study of blood T cell repertoires in COVID-19. Study-wide background: PBMCs, B-cell-depleted T cells, or T cells provided the cDNA or gDNA that made up the material.

The protocol was immunoSEQ multiplex PCR, while the TCRdb copy is restricted to in-frame clones and leaves out a portion. The profile shows about 82,000 clones, around 78% of them singletons. The CDR3 totals 14 residues. Deletions cut 7 bases from V and 7 bases from J, with 17 bases between. The germline V gene has CDR1 MDHEN and CDR2 SYDVKM. The sample comprised peripheral blood. V is TRBV28 and J is TRBJ2-1, with a possible D match to TRBD1 (6 bases). The sequence derives from a man aged 60 to 69 with COVID-19, enrolled during active disease. As DNA, the CDR3 is TGTGCCAGCATCGAAACCGGGACATCTAATGAGCAGTTCTTC. Protein: CASIETGTSNEQFF.